The TCR beta chain described here comes from a study of T cell repertoires in cytomegalovirus infection. Study background: CMV infection together with matching HLA type was indicated by public TCR beta signatures.

From the reads, TCRdb called clonotypes with MiXCR, one entry per CDR3 protein. The data show about 500,000 distinct CDR3 sequences, 33% seen once. This clonotype turned up a few times. What it recognizes is unknown. CDR3 length equals 14 residues. V lost 5 bases to trimming and J lost 9 bases; unmatched junction nucleotides: 7. This TCR was recovered from a human donor in good health (CMV status not recorded). Some clones in this sample may be carry-over from other donors' samples. The sequenced sample was cultured PBMCs, obtained from culture after CMV antigen stimulation. This chain links TRBV12-3 or TRBV12-4 with TRBJ2-1; 10 bases are a match to TRBD1. The CDR3 DNA is TGTGCCAGCAGTCCGGGACAGGGGAGGGTTGAGCAGTTCTTC. Translation gives CASSPGQGRVEQFF.